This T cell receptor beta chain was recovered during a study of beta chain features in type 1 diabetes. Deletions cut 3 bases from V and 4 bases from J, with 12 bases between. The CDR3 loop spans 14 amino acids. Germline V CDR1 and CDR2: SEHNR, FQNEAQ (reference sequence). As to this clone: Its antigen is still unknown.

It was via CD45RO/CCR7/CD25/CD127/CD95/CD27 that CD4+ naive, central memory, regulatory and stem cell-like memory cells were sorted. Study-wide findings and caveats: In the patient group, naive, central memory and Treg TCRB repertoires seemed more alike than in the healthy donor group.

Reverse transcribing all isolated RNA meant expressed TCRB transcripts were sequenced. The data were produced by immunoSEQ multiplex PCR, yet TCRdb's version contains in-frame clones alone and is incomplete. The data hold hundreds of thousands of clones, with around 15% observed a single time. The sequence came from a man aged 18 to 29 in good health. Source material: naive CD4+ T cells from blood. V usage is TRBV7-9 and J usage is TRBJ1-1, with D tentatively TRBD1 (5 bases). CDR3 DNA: TGTGCCAGCAGCTTGGGGGGGACCCTCACTGAAGCTTTCTTT. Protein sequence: CASSLGGTLTEAFF.